These 9 T cell receptor beta chains originate from one sample sequenced in a study of Graves' ophthalmopathy and Graves' hyperthyroidism. The TCR beta CDR3 regions underwent amplification from RNA transcripts. Amplification began with first-round RT-PCR using HTBI primers, then second-round multiplex PCR was performed. TCRdb reprocessed the multiplex PCR reads with MiXCR, giving one entry per CDR3 protein. The profile covers more than 1,000,000 distinct CDR3 sequences, with 35% to 40% appearing a single time and roughly 10% taken by the ten largest. The sample was peripheral blood or thyroid tissue (not recorded which). All receptors derive from an adult man with Graves' hyperthyroidism.

DNA for the CDR3: TGTGCCAGTAGTCCCGCGGAGATAACTAATGAAAAACTGTTTTTT. It encodes CASSPAEITNEKLFF. The chain uses TRBV19 and TRBJ1-4; D ambiguous. Germline values: CDR1 LNHDA, CDR2 SQIVND (reference sequence). Trimming pared 5 bases from V and 1 base from J, leaving 11 bases between. The CDR3 length is 15 residues.

Comments on this clonotype: This CDR3 fails to terminate in the conserved phenylalanine or tryptophan, so it likely reflects a read error. V is TRBV14 and J is TRBJ1-1; D remains ambiguous. The CDR3 contains 14 residues. V was trimmed by 0 bases and J by 0 bases, leaving 5 bases between them. Germline loops: CDR1 SGHDN, CDR2 FVKESK. CDR3 sequence: CASSQDRLNTEAFL. The CDR3 DNA is TGTGCCAGCAGCCAAGACCGACTGAACACTGAAGCTTTCCTT.

This clonotype was seen ten or more times. V and J are TRBV9 and TRBJ1-3; tentative D call: TRBD1 (6 bases). The V gene lost 0 bases and the J gene lost 2 bases, with 18 bases spanning the gap. The CDR3 loop spans 18 amino acids. Germline V gene data show CDR1 as SGDLS and CDR2 as YYNGEE. The CDR3: CASSVAGAGAFAGNTIYF. Here the CDR3 DNA reads TGTGCCAGCAGCGTAGCGGGGGCGGGGGCGTTCGCTGGAAACACCATATATTTT.

This clonotype was counted many times. This sequence joins TRBV9 and TRBJ2-7; TRBD1 might be the D (6 bases). The CDR3 is made up of 15 amino acids. Germline CDR1 and CDR2: SGDLS and YYNGEE. Trimming left V 0 bases short and J 2 bases short, with 12 bases between. The CDR3 DNA is TGTGCCAGCAGCGTAGGTGGGGGCTGGACCTACGAGCAGTACTTC. This translates into CASSVGGGWTYEQYF.

J is TRBJ1-3 and V is TRBV15; D unresolved. V was clipped by 5 bases and J by 7 bases, with 18 bases between them. Germline V gene lookup returns CDR1 LNHNV and CDR2 YYDKDF (reference sequence). This CDR3 spans 15 amino acids. Here the CDR3 reads CATSVPSGGRNTIYF. In DNA form, the CDR3 reads TGTGCCACCAGCGTTCCTTCTGGAGGTCGGAACACCATATATTTT.

A word on this clonotype: A much larger clonotype is one base distant, so this may be a read error. The CDR3: CASSVDGGGGSPFHF. CDR3 nucleotides: TGTGCCAGCAGCGTAGATGGTGGGGGCGGTTCACCCTTCCACTTT. The chain links TRBV9 to TRBJ1-6; a possible D gene is TRBD1 (6 bases). The CDR3 length is 15 residues. The germline CDR1 and CDR2 sequences are SGDLS and YYNGEE.

This clonotype was seen at least ten times. The chain links TRBV7-9 to TRBJ1-1; D gene ambiguous. The CDR3 totals 13 residues. Germline V lookup: CDR1 SEHNR, CDR2 FQNEAQ (reference sequence). V was trimmed by 1 base and J by 1 base, leaving 4 bases between them. CDR3: CASSLEPNTEAFF. The CDR3 bases are TGTGCCAGCAGCTTAGAACCGAACACTGAAGCTTTCTTT.

On this clonotype itself: Since no conserved phenylalanine or tryptophan closes the CDR3, a read error is the likely cause. The V gene is TRBV20-1, the J gene TRBJ1-1; D ambiguous. This CDR3 has 10 amino acids. The germline gives CDR1 DFQATT, CDR2 SNEGSKA (reference sequence). V lost 6 bases and J 5 bases, leaving 7 bases between the germline ends. CDR3 nucleotide sequence: TGCAGTGCCCGTGGGACTGAAGCTTTCTCT. Protein product: CSARGTEAFS.

The rearrangement links TRBV20-1 to TRBJ2-5; either TRBD1 or TRBD2 may fit D (5 bases each). The CDR3 is 13 residues long. Trimming removed 2 bases at V and 5 bases at J, with 12 bases between. CDR1 and CDR2 from the germline V gene are DFQATT and SNEGSKA (reference sequence). The CDR3 DNA reads TGCAGTGCTAGATTTGAGGGGATGGAGACCCAGTACTTC. Its translation is CSARFEGMETQYF.